The clone carrying this T cell receptor beta chain was detected ten times or more. The antigen remains undetermined. The data are from a study of neurological immune-mediated disorders. Findings of the study overall: TCR clonal expansion peaked in HTLV-1-associated myelopathy patients and was lowest in multiple sclerosis patients.

With V trimmed by 3 bases and J by 9 bases, 10 bases remained unmatched. CDR1 is LGHDT, CDR2 YNNKEL, per germline (reference sequence). CDR3 length: 14 amino acids. Each TCR transcript was tagged with a 10-nucleotide random UMI during 5'RACE. From the 5' RACE reads, TCRdb called clonotypes with MiXCR, one entry per CDR3 protein. Among about 66,000 distinct CDR3 sequences listed, roughly 4.9% were seen once. Sequencing was carried out using PBMCs. The genes are TRBV3-1 and TRBJ2-5, with TRBD1 matching over 7 bases. The TCR originated in a woman in her 70s with multiple sclerosis. Written as DNA, the CDR3 is TGTGCCAGCAGCCATAGGGACAGTATCGCGGCCCAGTACTTC. It specifies CASSHRDSIAAQYF.